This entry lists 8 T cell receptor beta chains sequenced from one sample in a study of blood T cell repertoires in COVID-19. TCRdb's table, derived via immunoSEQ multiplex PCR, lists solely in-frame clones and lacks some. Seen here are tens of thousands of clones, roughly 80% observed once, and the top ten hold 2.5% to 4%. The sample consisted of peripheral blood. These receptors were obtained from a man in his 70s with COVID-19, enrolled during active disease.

The CDR3 sequence is CASSPRSQNTGELFF. CDR3 nucleotides: TGTGCCAGCAGCCCGAGGTCCCAGAACACCGGGGAGCTGTTTTTT. The chain recombines TRBV4-2 with TRBJ2-2; D is uncertain. Trimming stripped 4 bases from V and 1 base from J, with 10 bases between. Germline CDR1 and CDR2: LGHNA and YNFKEQ. The length of the CDR3 is 15 residues.

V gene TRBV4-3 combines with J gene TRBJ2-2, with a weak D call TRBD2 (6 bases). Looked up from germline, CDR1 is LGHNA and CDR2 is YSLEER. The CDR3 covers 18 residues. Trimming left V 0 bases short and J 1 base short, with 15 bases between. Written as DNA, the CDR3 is TGCGCCAGCAGCCAAGAAGTACTAGCCCCACTGAACACCGGGGAGCTGTTTTTT. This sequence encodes CASSQEVLAPLNTGELFF.

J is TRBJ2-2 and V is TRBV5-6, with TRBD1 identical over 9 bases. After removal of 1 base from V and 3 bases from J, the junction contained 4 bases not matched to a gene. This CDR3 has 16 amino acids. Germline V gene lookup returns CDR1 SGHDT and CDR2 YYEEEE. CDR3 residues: CASSLFDRGYTGELFF. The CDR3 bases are TGTGCCAGCAGCTTGTTCGACAGGGGGTACACCGGGGAGCTGTTTTTT.

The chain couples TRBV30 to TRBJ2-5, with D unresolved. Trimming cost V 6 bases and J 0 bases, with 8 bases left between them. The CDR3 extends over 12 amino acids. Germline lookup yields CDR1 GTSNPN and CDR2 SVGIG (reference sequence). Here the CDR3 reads CACSDYQETQYF. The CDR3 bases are TGTGCCTGCAGCGATTACCAAGAGACCCAGTACTTC.

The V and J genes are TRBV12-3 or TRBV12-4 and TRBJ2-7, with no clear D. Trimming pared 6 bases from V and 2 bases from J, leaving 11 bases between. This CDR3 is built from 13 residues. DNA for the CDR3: TGTGCCAGCAGCTCCACACCAGCCTACGAGCAGTACTTC. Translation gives CASSSTPAYEQYF.

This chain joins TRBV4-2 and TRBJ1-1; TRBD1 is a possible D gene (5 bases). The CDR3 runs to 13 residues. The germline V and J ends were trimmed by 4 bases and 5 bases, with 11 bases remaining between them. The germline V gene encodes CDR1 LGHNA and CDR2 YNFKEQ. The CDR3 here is CASSRTRVTEAFF. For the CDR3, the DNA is TGTGCCAGCAGCCGGACCAGGGTTACTGAAGCTTTCTTT.

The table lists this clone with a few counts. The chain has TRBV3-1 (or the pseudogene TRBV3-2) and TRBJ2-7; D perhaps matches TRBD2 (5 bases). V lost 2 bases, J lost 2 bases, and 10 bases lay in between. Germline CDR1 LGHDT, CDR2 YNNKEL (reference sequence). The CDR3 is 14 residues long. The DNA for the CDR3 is TGTGCCAGCAGCCAATCCGCCGGGGCCTACGAGCAGTACTTC. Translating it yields CASSQSAGAYEQYF.

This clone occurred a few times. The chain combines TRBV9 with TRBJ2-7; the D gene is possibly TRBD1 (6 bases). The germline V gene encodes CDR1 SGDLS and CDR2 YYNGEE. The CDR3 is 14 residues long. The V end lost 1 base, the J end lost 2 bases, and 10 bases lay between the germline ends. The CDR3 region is CASSVTGSAYEQYF. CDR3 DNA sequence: TGTGCCAGCAGCGTAACAGGGTCAGCCTACGAGCAGTACTTC.